This TCR beta chain emerged from a study of cytomegalovirus exposure and HLA in healthy donors. Comment on this clone: The antigen is not known.

General observations from the study: The productive fraction for most TCR beta V segments was about 87% or about 30% in an earlier analysis. Several top significant clusters appeared, in a later analysis, to be linked to common viral pathogens. Exclusion as indistinguishable affected some V segments, including TRBV6-2 and TRBV6-3.

These donors, healthy bone marrow donors, were studied. The CDR3 is made up of 14 amino acids. V lost 5 bases, J lost 8 bases, and 9 bases stayed unmatched. CDR1 SGHAT and CDR2 FQNNGV come from the germline V gene. Primers for the PCR totalled 60 Vbeta and 13 Jbeta. TCRdb's copy holds only in-frame clones and misses some; the assay was immunoSEQ multiplex PCR. The table lists some 29,000 clones, approximately 47% of them singletons. Sample: PBMCs. The receptor was derived from a woman between 50 and 59 years old in good health and CMV-seronegative. The rearrangement uses TRBV11-2 and TRBJ1-2; 9 bases line up with TRBD1. This CDR3 is CASSPGQGSGGYTF. CDR3 coding DNA: TGTGCCAGCAGCCCGGGACAGGGTTCAGGCGGCTACACCTTC.